These 15 T cell receptor beta chains originate from one sample sequenced in a study of regulatory T cells in long-lasting Graves disease. Time point of the sample: persistent/refractory GD, antithyroid drugs over 5 years with positive TRAb. PBMC-extracted RNA yielded the TCR library. According to the study, TCR beta libraries were built with iRepertoire HTBI primers and CDR3-region Arm-PCR. Via MiXCR, TCRdb re-called the multiplex PCR reads, giving one row per CDR3 protein. This table holds hundreds of thousands of distinct CDR3 sequences, about 22% found once. The sequencing here drew on peripheral blood mononuclear cells (PBMCs), taken when the disease was refractory, from a patient treated with antithyroid drugs. The receptor set was obtained from a female donor with Graves disease.

This clonotype was found a few times. V is TRBV11-2 and J is TRBJ2-7; 11 bases are a match to TRBD2. The CDR3 is made up of 16 amino acids. V lost 4 bases and J lost 1; bases outside the gene matches: 6. Germline V gives CDR1 SGHAT, CDR2 FQNNGV. CDR3 amino acids: CASSSTSGGESYEQYF. The CDR3 region has the DNA TGTGCCAGCAGCTCCACTAGCGGGGGAGAGTCCTACGAGCAGTACTTC. The variable domain in full, completed from reference TRBV11-2 and TRBJ2-7, reads EAGVAQSPRYKIIEKRQSVAFWCNPISGHATLYWYQQILGQGPKLLIQFQNNGVVDDSQLPKDRFSAERLKGVDSTLKIQPAKLEDSAVYLCASSSTSGGESYEQYFGPGTRLTVT.

The chain combines TRBV29-1 with TRBJ2-5, with D perhaps TRBD1 or TRBD2 (6 bases each). Germline V gene sequence: CDR1 SQVTM, CDR2 ANQGSEA. Trimming took 0 bases from V and 1 from J, leaving 18 bases between them. This CDR3 has 17 residues. For the CDR3, the DNA is TGCAGCGTTGAAGAAATCCCCAGGAGGGGGTTCCAAGAGACCCAGTACTTC. It specifies CSVEEIPRRGFQETQYF.

In this sample, this clonotype turned up once. Possible read error: a much larger clone is one base away. The chain couples TRBV6-2 or TRBV6-3 to TRBJ2-2; possible D gene TRBD1, 5 bases. CDR3 length: 18 amino acids. The V gene lost 6 bases and the J gene lost 4 bases, with 24 bases spanning the gap. The germline gives CDR1 MNHEY, CDR2 SVGEGT. The DNA for the CDR3 is TGTGCCAGCAGCCTCCCAGGTCAGGGCACGCCGGTCACCGGGGAGCTGTTTTTT. This translates into CASSLPGQGTPVTGELFF.

Many counts were recorded for this clonotype. The chain couples TRBV28 to TRBJ1-4; 8 nucleotides agree with TRBD1. This CDR3 is built from 15 residues. Germline CDR1 is MDHEN and CDR2 is SYDVKM. Trimming cost V 6 bases and J 2 bases; bases outside gene matches: 5. The CDR3 bases are TGTGCCAGCAGACCTACAGGGGGGACTAATGAAAAACTGTTTTTT. It yields the protein CASRPTGGTNEKLFF.

This clonotype was counted many times. The chain has TRBV27 and TRBJ1-4; D is unresolved. The CDR3 runs to 13 residues. Germline CDR1 reads MNHEY; CDR2 reads SMNVEV (reference sequence). V shed 3 bases and J shed 3 bases, with 5 bases lying between them. The CDR3 sequence is CASSFGPNEKLFF. In nucleotides, the CDR3 is TGTGCCAGCAGTTTCGGACCTAATGAAAAACTGTTTTTT.

The genes are TRBV28 and TRBJ2-2; D gene ambiguous. This CDR3 has 12 amino acids. Per germline, CDR1 MDHEN and CDR2 SYDVKM. The ends were cut back, 3 bases at V and 5 bases at J, with 4 bases in the middle. CDR3 in amino acids: CASSFVTGELFF. The DNA of the CDR3 is TGTGCCAGCAGTTTTGTAACCGGGGAGCTGTTTTTT.

This clonotype was picked up many times. V gene TRBV28 combines with J gene TRBJ1-2, with 8 bases lining up with TRBD1. The J segment lost 4 bases and the V segment lost 4 bases, leaving 8 bases of the junction unmatched. This CDR3 comprises 15 residues. Germline assignment: CDR1 MDHEN and CDR2 SYDVKM. The CDR3: CASSSPGGSGYGYTF. CDR3 coding DNA: TGTGCCAGCAGTTCCCCAGGGGGCTCCGGCTATGGCTACACCTTC.

This chain uses TRBV6-5 with TRBJ1-2, with a tentative D call TRBD1 (5 bases). The CDR3 covers 13 residues. V lost 3 bases, J lost 2 bases, and 7 bases lay in between. Per the germline V gene, CDR1 is MNHEY and CDR2 is SVGAGI. The chain's CDR3 is CASSYAGNYGYTF. The CDR3 DNA reads TGTGCCAGCAGTTATGCAGGGAACTATGGCTACACCTTC.

The rearrangement uses TRBV20-1 and TRBJ1-2; 8 bases match TRBD1. CDR3 length: 17 amino acids. Germline V gene data show CDR1 as DFQATT and CDR2 as SNEGSKA (reference sequence). The junction had 13 bases not matched to a gene; V was cut back by 1 base and J by 3 bases. The CDR3 is CSARARQGPRGDYGYTF. The CDR3 DNA reads as TGCAGTGCTAGAGCCCGACAGGGGCCTCGCGGGGACTATGGCTACACCTTC.

This clonotype was seen ten or more times. This chain uses TRBV11-2 with TRBJ1-1; D is undetermined. Trimming left V 5 bases short and J 0 bases short, with 19 bases between. CDR3 length: 17 residues. Germline V gives CDR1 SGHAT, CDR2 FQNNGV. The CDR3 spells CASSRPRAVELNTEAFF. CDR3 sequence (DNA): TGTGCCAGCAGCCGCCCGCGGGCGGTCGAGCTGAACACTGAAGCTTTCTTT. Full variable domain (outside the CDR3, taken from reference TRBV11-2 and TRBJ1-1): EAGVAQSPRYKIIEKRQSVAFWCNPISGHATLYWYQQILGQGPKLLIQFQNNGVVDDSQLPKDRFSAERLKGVDSTLKIQPAKLEDSAVYLCASSRPRAVELNTEAFFGQGTRLTVV.

This clonotype was counted only a few times. The chain employs TRBV20-1 and TRBJ1-1; possibly TRBD1 for D (6 bases). The ends were cut back, 3 bases at V and 5 bases at J, with 19 bases in the middle. Germline V CDR1 and CDR2: DFQATT, SNEGSKA (reference sequence). CDR3 length equals 15 residues. CDR3 DNA: TGCAGTGCTAGGGGGCAGGGGATCGGTCGGACTGAAGCTTTCTTT. Residues: CSARGQGIGRTEAFF.

This clonotype was counted at least ten times. V is TRBV7-2 and J is TRBJ2-5; 11 bases are shared with TRBD2. The CDR3 spans 14 residues. Germline CDR1 reads SGHTA; CDR2 reads FQGNSA. V shed 5 bases, J shed 3 bases, and the junction held 2 bases outside the gene matches. CDR3 sequence: CASSGGLAEETQYF. CDR3 sequence (DNA): TGTGCCAGCAGCGGGGGACTAGCGGAAGAGACCCAGTACTTC.

This clonotype was observed at least ten times. The chain links TRBV10-3 to TRBJ1-2, with TRBD1 matching 7 bases. The CDR3 sequence is 16 residues long. Germline trimming cut 0 bases from V and 0 bases from J; bases unmatched to any gene: 4. In germline, CDR1 is ENHRY, CDR2 SYGVKD. Here the CDR3 DNA reads TGTGCCATCAGTGAGTCGACAGGGACAGCTAACTATGGCTACACCTTC. Protein: CAISESTGTANYGYTF.

This clonotype has only a few counts. This rearrangement joins TRBV6-2 or TRBV6-3 to TRBJ2-7; tentatively, D is TRBD2 (7 bases). Germline CDR1 reads MNHEY; CDR2 reads SVGEGT. The CDR3 runs to 16 residues. Deletions cut 0 bases from V and 2 bases from J, with 14 bases between. In DNA, the CDR3 is TGTGCCAGCAGTTACTCGTTATCGGGGGGCCCCTACGAGCAGTACTTC. Its protein is CASSYSLSGGPYEQYF.

This clonotype showed up many times. The chain recombines TRBV2 with TRBJ2-1; 8 bases line up with TRBD1. The CDR3 runs to 15 residues. Germline CDR1 and CDR2: SNHLY and FYNNEI. After removal of 5 bases from V and 3 bases from J, the junction contained 6 bases not matched to a gene. As DNA, the CDR3 is TGTGCCAGCAGTCACAGGGGGGAAAGCTACAATGAGCAGTTCTTC. It encodes CASSHRGESYNEQFF.